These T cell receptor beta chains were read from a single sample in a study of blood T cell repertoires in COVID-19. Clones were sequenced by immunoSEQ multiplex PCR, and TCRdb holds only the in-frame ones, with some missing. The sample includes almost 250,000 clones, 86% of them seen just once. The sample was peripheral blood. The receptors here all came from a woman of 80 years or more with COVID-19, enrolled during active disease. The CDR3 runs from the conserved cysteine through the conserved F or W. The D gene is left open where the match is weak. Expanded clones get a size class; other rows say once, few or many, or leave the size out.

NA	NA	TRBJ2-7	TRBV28	CASSLGNSYEQYF	TGTGCCAGCAGTTTGGGCAACTCCTACGAGCAGTACTTC
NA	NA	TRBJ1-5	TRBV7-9	CASSFQQGNQPQHF	TGTGCCAGCAGCTTTCAGCAGGGGAATCAGCCCCAGCATTTT
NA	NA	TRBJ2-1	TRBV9	CASSPWPPTFGEQFF	TGTGCCAGCAGCCCCTGGCCGCCGACTTTCGGTGAGCAGTTCTTC
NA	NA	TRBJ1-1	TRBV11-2	CASSLSLDRKAFF	TGTGCCAGCAGCTTGAGTTTGGACAGAAAAGCTTTCTTT
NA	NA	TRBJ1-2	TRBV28	CASSLTDYGYTF	TGTGCCAGCAGTTTAACAGACTATGGCTACACCTTC
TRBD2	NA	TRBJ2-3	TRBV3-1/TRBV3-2	CASSQGGGTDTQYF	TGTGCCAGCAGCCAGGGGGGGGGCACAGATACGCAGTATTTT
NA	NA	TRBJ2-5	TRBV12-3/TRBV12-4	CASSFEGVETQYF	TGTGCCAGCAGTTTTGAAGGGGTGGAGACCCAGTACTTC
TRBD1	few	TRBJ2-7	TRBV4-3	CASSQDGTGRQYF	TGCGCCAGCAGCCAAGACGGGACAGGGAGGCAGTACTTC
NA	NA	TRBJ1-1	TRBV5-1	CASNKGGGNTEAFF	TGCGCCAGTAATAAAGGCGGGGGAAACACTGAAGCTTTCTTT
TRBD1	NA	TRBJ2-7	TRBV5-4	CASSSPGQLRYEQYF	TGTGCCAGCAGTTCGCCGGGACAGTTACGCTACGAGCAGTACTTC
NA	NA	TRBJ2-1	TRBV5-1	CASSGTGSYNEQFF	TGCGCCAGCAGCGGAACAGGGTCCTACAATGAGCAGTTCTTC
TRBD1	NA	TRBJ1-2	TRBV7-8	CASSIQGARGYTF	TGTGCCAGCAGTATACAGGGGGCGCGCGGCTACACCTTC
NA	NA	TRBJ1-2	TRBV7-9	CASSDIREVNGYTF	TGTGCCAGCAGCGATATCAGGGAAGTAAACGGCTACACCTTC
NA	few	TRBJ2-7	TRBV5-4	CASSLTGSISYEQYF	TGTGCCAGCAGCTTGACAGGGAGCATCTCCTACGAGCAGTACTTC
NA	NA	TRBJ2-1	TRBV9	CASSVVGLDEQFF	TGTGCCAGCAGCGTAGTCGGACTGGATGAGCAGTTCTTC
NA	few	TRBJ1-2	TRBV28	CATHGGANYGYTF	TGTGCCACCCATGGGGGGGCGAACTATGGCTACACCTTC
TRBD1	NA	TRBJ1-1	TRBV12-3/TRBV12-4	CASSLLDRVGAFF	TGTGCCAGCAGTCTCCTCGACAGGGTGGGGGCTTTCTTT